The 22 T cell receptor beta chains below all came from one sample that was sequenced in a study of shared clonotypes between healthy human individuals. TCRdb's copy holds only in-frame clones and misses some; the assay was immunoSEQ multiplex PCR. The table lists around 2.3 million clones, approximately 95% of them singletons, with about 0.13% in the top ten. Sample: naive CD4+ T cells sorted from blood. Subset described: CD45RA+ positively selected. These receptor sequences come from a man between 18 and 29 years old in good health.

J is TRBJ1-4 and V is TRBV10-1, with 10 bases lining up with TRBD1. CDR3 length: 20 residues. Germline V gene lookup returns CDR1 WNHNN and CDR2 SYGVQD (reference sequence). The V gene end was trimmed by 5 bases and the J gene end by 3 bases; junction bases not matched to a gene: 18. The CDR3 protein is CASSPDSGTGDGVANEKLFF. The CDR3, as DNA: TGCGCCAGCAGTCCAGACTCCGGGACAGGGGATGGGGTAGCTAATGAAAAACTGTTTTTT.

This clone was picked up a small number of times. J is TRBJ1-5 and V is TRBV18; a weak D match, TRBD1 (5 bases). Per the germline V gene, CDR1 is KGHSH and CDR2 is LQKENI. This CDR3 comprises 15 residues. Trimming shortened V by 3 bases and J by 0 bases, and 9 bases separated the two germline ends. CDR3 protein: CASSPGHSSNQPQHF. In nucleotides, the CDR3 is TGTGCCAGCTCACCGGGGCACAGTAGCAATCAGCCCCAGCATTTT.

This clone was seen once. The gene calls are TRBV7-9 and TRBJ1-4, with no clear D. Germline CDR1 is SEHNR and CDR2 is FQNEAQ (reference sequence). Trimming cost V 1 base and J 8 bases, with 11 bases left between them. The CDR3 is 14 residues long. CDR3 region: CASSLGVPKEKLFF. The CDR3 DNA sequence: TGTGCCAGCAGCTTAGGCGTGCCAAAGGAAAAACTGTTTTTT. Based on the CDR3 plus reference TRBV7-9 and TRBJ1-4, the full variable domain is DTGVSQNPRHKITKRGQNVTFRCDPISEHNRLYWYRQTLGQGPEFLTYFQNEAQLEKSRLLSDRFSAERPKGSFSTLEIQRTEQGDSAMYLCASSLGVPKEKLFFGSGTQLSVL.

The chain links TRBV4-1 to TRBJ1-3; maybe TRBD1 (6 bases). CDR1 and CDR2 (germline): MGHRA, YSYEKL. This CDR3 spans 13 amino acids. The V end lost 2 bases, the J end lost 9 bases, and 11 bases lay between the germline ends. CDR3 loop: CASSQPGAGTIYF. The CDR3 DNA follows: TGCGCCAGCAGCCAACCAGGGGCAGGCACCATATATTTT.

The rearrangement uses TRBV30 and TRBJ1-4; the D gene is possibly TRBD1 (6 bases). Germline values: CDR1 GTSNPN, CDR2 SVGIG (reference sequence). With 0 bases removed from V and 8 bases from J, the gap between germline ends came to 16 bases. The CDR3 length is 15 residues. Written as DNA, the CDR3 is TGTGCCTGGAGTGTACCCACAGGGCGATCCGAAAAACTGTTTTTT. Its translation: CAWSVPTGRSEKLFF.

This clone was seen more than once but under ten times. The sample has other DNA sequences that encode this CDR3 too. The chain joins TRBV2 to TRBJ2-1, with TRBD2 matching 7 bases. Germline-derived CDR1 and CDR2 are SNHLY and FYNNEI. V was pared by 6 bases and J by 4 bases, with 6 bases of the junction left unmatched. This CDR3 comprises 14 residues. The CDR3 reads CASRGEGSYNEQFF. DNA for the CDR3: TGTGCCAGCAGGGGGGAGGGCTCGTACAATGAGCAGTTCTTC.

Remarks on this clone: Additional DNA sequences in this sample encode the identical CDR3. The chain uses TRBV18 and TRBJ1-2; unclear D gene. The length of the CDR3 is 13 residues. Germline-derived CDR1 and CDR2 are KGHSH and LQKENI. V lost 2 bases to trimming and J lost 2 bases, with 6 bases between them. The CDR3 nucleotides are TGTGCCAGCTCACCAGGAGTCAACTATGGCTACACCTTC. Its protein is CASSPGVNYGYTF.

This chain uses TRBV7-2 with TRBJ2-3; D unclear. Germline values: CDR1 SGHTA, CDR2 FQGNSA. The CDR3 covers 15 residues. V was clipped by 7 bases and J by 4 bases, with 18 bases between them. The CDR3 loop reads CASTQHVGGSDTQYF. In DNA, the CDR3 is TGTGCCAGCACCCAACACGTAGGTGGATCAGATACGCAGTATTTT.

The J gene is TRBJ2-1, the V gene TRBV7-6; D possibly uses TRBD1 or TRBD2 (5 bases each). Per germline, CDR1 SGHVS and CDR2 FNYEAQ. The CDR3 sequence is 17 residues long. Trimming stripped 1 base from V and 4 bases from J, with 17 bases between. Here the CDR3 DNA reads TGTGCCAGCAGCTTAGTAAGGGACGGAGTGATGTACAATGAGCAGTTCTTC. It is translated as CASSLVRDGVMYNEQFF.

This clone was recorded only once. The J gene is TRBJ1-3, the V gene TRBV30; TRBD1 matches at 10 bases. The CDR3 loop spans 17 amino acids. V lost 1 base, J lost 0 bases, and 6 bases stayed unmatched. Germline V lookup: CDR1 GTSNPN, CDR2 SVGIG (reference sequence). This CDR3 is CAWSGGQGTHSGNTIYF. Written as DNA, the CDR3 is TGTGCCTGGAGTGGGGGACAGGGGACGCACTCTGGAAACACCATATATTTT. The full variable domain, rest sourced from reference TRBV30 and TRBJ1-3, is SQTIHQWPATLVQPVGSPLSLECTVEGTSNPNLYWYRQAAGRGLQLLFYSVGIGQISSEVPQNLSASRPQDRQFILSSKKLLLSDSGFYLCAWSGGQGTHSGNTIYFGEGSWLTVV.

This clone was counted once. The CDR3 here is CASSLAEKYEQYF. CDR3 DNA sequence: TGCGCCAGCAGCTTGGCCGAAAAGTACGAGCAGTACTTC. The V and J genes are TRBV5-1 and TRBJ2-7; unclear D gene. V dropped 0 bases and J dropped 4 bases, with 8 bases sitting between them. Germline lookup yields CDR1 SGHRS and CDR2 YFSETQ. CDR3 size: 13 residues.

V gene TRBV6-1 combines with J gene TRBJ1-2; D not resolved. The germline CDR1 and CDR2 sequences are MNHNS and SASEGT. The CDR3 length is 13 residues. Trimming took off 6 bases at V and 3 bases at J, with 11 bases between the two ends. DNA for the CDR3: TGTGCCAGCAGCCCTACGGCTGACTATGGCTACACCTTC. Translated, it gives CASSPTADYGYTF.

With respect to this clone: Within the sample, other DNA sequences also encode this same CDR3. The CDR3 here is CASSPDRSQPQHF. For the CDR3, the DNA is TGTGCCAGCTCACCGGACAGGAGTCAGCCCCAGCATTTT. The V call is TRBV18, the J call TRBJ1-5; 7 positions agree with TRBD1. The CDR3 spans 13 residues. The V gene's germline CDR1 is KGHSH and CDR2 LQKENI. V dropped 3 bases and J dropped 6; count of bases not matched to a gene: 2.

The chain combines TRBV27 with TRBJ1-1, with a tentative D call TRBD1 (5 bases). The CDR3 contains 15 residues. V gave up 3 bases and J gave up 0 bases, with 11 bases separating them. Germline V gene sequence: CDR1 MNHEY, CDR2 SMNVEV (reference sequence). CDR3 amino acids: CASSFSGTVNTEAFF. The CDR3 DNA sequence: TGTGCCAGCAGTTTTTCCGGGACGGTGAACACTGAAGCTTTCTTT.

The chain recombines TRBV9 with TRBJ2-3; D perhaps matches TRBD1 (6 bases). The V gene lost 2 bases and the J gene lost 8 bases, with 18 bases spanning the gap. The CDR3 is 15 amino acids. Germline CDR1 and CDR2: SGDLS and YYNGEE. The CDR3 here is CASSVQWGAQGTQYF. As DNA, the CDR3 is TGTGCCAGCAGCGTTCAGTGGGGCGCACAGGGTACGCAGTATTTT. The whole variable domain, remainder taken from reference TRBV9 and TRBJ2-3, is DSGVTQTPKHLITATGQRVTLRCSPRSGDLSVYWYQQSLDQGLQFLIQYYNGEERAKGNILERFSAQQFPDLHSELNLSSLELGDSALYFCASSVQWGAQGTQYFGPGTRLTVL.

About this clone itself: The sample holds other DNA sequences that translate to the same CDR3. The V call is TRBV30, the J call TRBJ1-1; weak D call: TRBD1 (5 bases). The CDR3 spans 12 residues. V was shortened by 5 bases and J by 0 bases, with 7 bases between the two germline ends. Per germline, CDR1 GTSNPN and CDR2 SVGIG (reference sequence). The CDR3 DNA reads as TGTGCCTGGGGCAGGGTGAACACTGAAGCTTTCTTT. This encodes CAWGRVNTEAFF.

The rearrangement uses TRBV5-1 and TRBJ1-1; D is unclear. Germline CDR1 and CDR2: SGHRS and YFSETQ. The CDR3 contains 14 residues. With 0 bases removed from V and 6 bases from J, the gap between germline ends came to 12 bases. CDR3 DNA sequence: TGCGCCAGCAGCTTGGGGATCCCGAAGGCTGAAGCTTTCTTT. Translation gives CASSLGIPKAEAFF.

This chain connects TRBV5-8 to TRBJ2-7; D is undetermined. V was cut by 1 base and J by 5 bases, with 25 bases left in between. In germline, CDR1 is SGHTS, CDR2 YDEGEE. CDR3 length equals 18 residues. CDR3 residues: CASSLSYRGLIVVHEQYF. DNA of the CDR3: TGTGCCAGCAGCTTGTCCTATCGAGGCCTCATCGTCGTCCACGAGCAGTACTTC.

The CDR3 loop is CASRTATTSTDTQYF. For the CDR3, the DNA is TGCGCCAGCAGGACAGCCACCACCAGCACAGATACGCAGTATTTT. The gene calls are TRBV4-1 and TRBJ2-3; a possible D gene is TRBD1 (5 bases). Trimming took 6 bases from V and 0 from J, leaving 13 bases between them. CDR1 is MGHRA and CDR2 is YSYEKL in the germline V gene. CDR3 length: 15 residues.

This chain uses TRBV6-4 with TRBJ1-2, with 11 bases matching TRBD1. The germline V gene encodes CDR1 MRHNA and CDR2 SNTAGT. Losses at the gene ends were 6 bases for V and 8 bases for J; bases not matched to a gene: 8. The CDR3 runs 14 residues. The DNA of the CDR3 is TGTGCCAGCAGACCCGGGACAGGGGGTTTAGGCTACACCTTC. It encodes CASRPGTGGLGYTF.

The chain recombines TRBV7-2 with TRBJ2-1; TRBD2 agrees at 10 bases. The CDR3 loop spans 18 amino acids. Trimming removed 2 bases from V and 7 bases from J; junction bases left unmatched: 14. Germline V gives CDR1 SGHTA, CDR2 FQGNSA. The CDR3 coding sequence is TGTGCCAGCAGCTTATCTTCTAGCGGGAGAGGGATTTCAAATGAGCAGTTCTTC. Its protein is CASSLSSSGRGISNEQFF.

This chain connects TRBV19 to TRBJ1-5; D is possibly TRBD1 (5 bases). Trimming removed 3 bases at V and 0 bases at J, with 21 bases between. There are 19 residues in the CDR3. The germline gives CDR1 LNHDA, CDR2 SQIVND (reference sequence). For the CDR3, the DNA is TGTGCCAGTAGTATCCCACACGGGGCAGGGCTATATAGCAATCAGCCCCAGCATTTT. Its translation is CASSIPHGAGLYSNQPQHF.